The sequence of this T cell receptor beta chain was determined in a study of molecular identifiers for immune sequencing clone quantification. Study-level points and caveats: More than 800,000 naive cells reportedly did not prevent detection of spiked Jurkat TCR RNA from one cell.

Naive CD8 sequencing libraries were generated from around 18,000 to 910,000 sorted cells, with 10%, 30% or 50% RNA as input. This clonotype was seen at least ten times. The antigen is undetermined. TCRdb re-analysed the PCR reads in MiXCR, keeping a single row per CDR3 protein. The sample records around 320,000 distinct CDR3 sequences, 24% being singletons. V lost 1 base and J 6 bases, leaving 10 bases between the germline ends. From germline, CDR1 is MGHRA and CDR2 YSYEKL. This CDR3 contains 13 residues. This clonotype was sampled from a human donor in good health. Some libraries in this study had Jurkat cell RNA spiked in. The chain links TRBV4-1 to TRBJ2-7, with D uncertain. Sequenced input: naive CD8+ T cells from blood, with Jurkat cell RNA spiked in. Subset described: FACS-sorted CD8+CD4-CCR7+CD45RA+ naive T cells. CDR3 in amino acids: CASSQGLWSEQYF. CDR3 coding DNA: TGCGCCAGCAGCCAAGGATTATGGAGCGAGCAGTACTTC.